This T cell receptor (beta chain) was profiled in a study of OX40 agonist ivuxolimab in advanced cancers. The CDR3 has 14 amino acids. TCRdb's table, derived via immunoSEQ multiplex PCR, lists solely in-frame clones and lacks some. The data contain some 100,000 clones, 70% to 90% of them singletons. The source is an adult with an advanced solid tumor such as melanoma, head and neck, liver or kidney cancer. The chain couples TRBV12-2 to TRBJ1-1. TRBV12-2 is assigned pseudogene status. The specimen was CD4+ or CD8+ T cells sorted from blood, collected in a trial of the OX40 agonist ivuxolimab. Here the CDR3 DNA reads TGTGCAAGTCGCTTCTGTTCTGGGGACACTGAAGCTTTCTTT. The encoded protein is CASRFCSGDTEAFF.